Below are 18 T cell receptor beta chains sequenced from a single sample in a study of T cell repertoires in cytomegalovirus infection. TCRdb processed the reads anew with MiXCR; each CDR3 protein has one entry. The table shows some 700,000 distinct CDR3 sequences, with about 40% occurring only once. Sequencing was done on a sample of PBMCs. These receptors were taken from a human donor in good health (CMV status not recorded). Some clones in this sample may be carry-over from other donors' samples.

The rearrangement joins TRBV27 to TRBJ1-2; no clear D gene. The V gene's germline CDR1 is MNHEY and CDR2 SMNVEV (reference sequence). Trimming removed 8 bases from V and 5 bases from J, with 12 bases in between. This CDR3 comprises 12 residues. The CDR3 sequence: CASADPQYGYTF. The CDR3 bases are TGTGCCAGCGCCGATCCCCAGTATGGCTACACCTTC.

This clonotype was seen more than once but under ten times. The rearrangement joins TRBV5-1 to TRBJ2-3; possibly TRBD2 for D (6 bases). CDR1 and CDR2 (germline): SGHRS, YFSETQ. V lost 7 bases to trimming and J lost 1 base, with 13 bases between them. This CDR3 is built from 14 residues. In DNA, the CDR3 is TGCGCCAGCCGGAAGGAGGGCGGCACAGATACGCAGTATTTT. This codes for CASRKEGGTDTQYF.

V usage is TRBV11-2 and J usage is TRBJ1-2; D possibly corresponds to TRBD1 (6 bases). There are 16 residues in the CDR3. Germline V gene data show CDR1 as SGHAT and CDR2 as FQNNGV. Trimming shortened V by 5 bases and J by 4 bases, and 20 bases separated the two germline ends. In nucleotides, the CDR3 is TGTGCCAGCAGCCCCAGCAGACCGGACAGATTCTATGGCTACACCTTC. Translation: CASSPSRPDRFYGYTF.

The chain has TRBV27 and TRBJ1-2; 8 bases map to TRBD1. Germline V gene sequence: CDR1 MNHEY, CDR2 SMNVEV (reference sequence). V dropped 2 bases and J dropped 2; count of bases not matched to a gene: 4. This CDR3 is 15 amino acids long. In DNA, the CDR3 is TGTGCCAGCAGTTTAGAAGGACAGGGCAACTATGGCTACACCTTC. It translates to CASSLEGQGNYGYTF.

The V and J genes are TRBV28 and TRBJ1-5; D possibly corresponds to TRBD1 (6 bases). From germline, CDR1 is MDHEN and CDR2 SYDVKM. The length of the CDR3 is 16 residues. With 0 bases removed from V and 7 bases from J, the gap between germline ends came to 16 bases. The CDR3 bases are TGTGCCAGCAGTTTATGGATACAGGGCTTTAAGCAGCCCCAGCATTTT. Protein sequence: CASSLWIQGFKQPQHF.

This clonotype was observed a few times. The chain couples TRBV7-8 to TRBJ2-3; possibly TRBD1 for D (5 bases). V gave up 5 bases and J gave up 0 bases, with 15 bases separating them. CDR3 length: 16 residues. Germline values: CDR1 SGHVS, CDR2 FQNEAQ. DNA of the CDR3: TGTGCCAGCAGCGCCCGACAAGGGGCTAGCACAGATACGCAGTATTTT. Encoded protein: CASSARQGASTDTQYF. Full variable domain (remainder filled in from reference TRBV7-8 and TRBJ2-3): GAGVSQSPRYKVAKRGQDVALRCDPISGHVSLFWYQQALGQGPEFLTYFQNEAQLDKSGLPSDRFFAERPEGSVSTLKIQRTQQEDSAVYLCASSARQGASTDTQYFGPGTRLTVL.

The sample holds a few counts of this clonotype. This chain uses TRBV7-2 with TRBJ1-4; weak D call: TRBD1 (6 bases). The CDR3 contains 16 residues. The germline gives CDR1 SGHTA, CDR2 FQGNSA. Trimming shortened V by 5 bases and J by 3 bases, and 16 bases separated the two germline ends. The DNA for the CDR3 is TGTGCCAGCAGCGGACGACAGGTTTTGTCTAATGAAAAACTGTTTTTT. Protein product: CASSGRQVLSNEKLFF.

There are a few counts of this clonotype. The genes are TRBV19 and TRBJ1-1; 8 bases line up with TRBD1. V was clipped by 3 bases and J by 1 base; unmatched bases: 10. Germline lookup yields CDR1 LNHDA and CDR2 SQIVND (reference sequence). The CDR3 is 17 amino acids. Written as DNA, the CDR3 is TGTGCCAGTAGTATCCCACGACAGGGGCAACGGAACACTGAAGCTTTCTTT. It is translated as CASSIPRQGQRNTEAFF.

The chain uses TRBV12-3 or TRBV12-4 and TRBJ2-4, with a tentative D call TRBD1 (6 bases). The CDR3 has 14 amino acids. V was pared by 6 bases and J by 6 bases, with 15 bases between. The CDR3 loop is CASRPDRHPNIQYF. The CDR3 nucleotides read TGTGCCAGCAGACCCGACAGGCATCCAAACATTCAGTACTTC.

In the case of this clonotype: Likely a read error: the CDR3 ends without its conserved phenylalanine or tryptophan. This rearrangement joins TRBV20-1 to TRBJ2-2; 7 nucleotides match TRBD2. The V gene end was trimmed by 3 bases and the J gene end by 1 base; junction bases not matched to a gene: 5. In germline, CDR1 is DFQATT, CDR2 SNEGSKA (reference sequence). The CDR3 totals 15 residues. CDR3 region: CSASLGGGNTGELFL. CDR3 bases: TGCAGTGCTAGTCTTGGCGGGGGGAACACCGGGGAGCTGTTTTTG.

To note about this clonotype: A read error is possible here, since a much larger clone lies one base away. V usage is TRBV7-6 and J usage is TRBJ1-1; TRBD1 matches 7 bases. The CDR3 totals 16 residues. Germline V gene lookup returns CDR1 SGHVS and CDR2 FNYEAQ. Here the CDR3 reads CASSPVGGGDLTAAFF. DNA of the CDR3: TGTGCCAGCAGCCCAGTCGGAGGGGGCGATCTGACTGCAGCTTTCTTT.

This clonotype turned up a few times. DNA for the CDR3: TGTGCCAGCAGGGGGTTCACGAACAGATTAGCCAAAAACATTCAGTACTTC. Residues: CASRGFTNRLAKNIQYF. The gene calls are TRBV6-1 and TRBJ2-4; D is unclear. Between the trimmed V and J ends, which lost 6 bases and 0 bases, there was a span of 18 bases. Germline CDR1 is MNHNS and CDR2 is SASEGT. The CDR3 runs 17 residues.

The rearrangement links TRBV6-6 to TRBJ2-7; D is possibly TRBD2 (5 bases). Between the trimmed V and J ends, which lost 6 bases and 1 base, there was a span of 16 bases. CDR3 length: 15 amino acids. CDR1 and CDR2 (germline): MNHNY, SVGAGI (reference sequence). The CDR3 reads CASSLRTERSYEQYF. CDR3 coding DNA: TGTGCCAGCAGCCTTAGGACGGAGCGGTCCTACGAGCAGTACTTC.

The rearrangement uses TRBV7-9 and TRBJ2-6, with TRBD1 matching over 8 bases. V was clipped by 0 bases and J by 3 bases; unmatched bases: 4. Germline CDR1 SEHNR, CDR2 FQNEAQ (reference sequence). The CDR3 is 17 amino acids. CDR3 in DNA: TGTGCCAGCAGCTTAGCGCAGGGGGCGAGTGGGGCCAACGTCCTGACTTTC. It translates to CASSLAQGASGANVLTF.

This clonotype showed up just a few times. The chain employs TRBV7-8 and TRBJ1-3, with a possible D match to TRBD1 (6 bases). Trimming removed 5 bases at V and 2 bases at J, with 10 bases between. Per the germline V gene, CDR1 is SGHVS and CDR2 is FQNEAQ. The CDR3 totals 14 residues. The CDR3 DNA reads TGTGCCAGCAGCACCGGGGGCCCTGGAAACACCATATATTTT. Translated, it gives CASSTGGPGNTIYF.

This clonotype came up many times. The rearrangement joins TRBV7-2 to TRBJ2-2, with D possibly matching TRBD1 (6 bases). This CDR3 has 18 residues. Looked up from germline, CDR1 is SGHTA and CDR2 is FQGNSA. V lost 1 base and J 4 bases, leaving 19 bases between the germline ends. Here the CDR3 reads CASSLEAFRPRGTGELFF. The CDR3 region has the DNA TGTGCCAGCAGCTTAGAAGCTTTCCGGCCCAGGGGCACCGGGGAGCTGTTTTTT.

The chain is built from TRBV28 and TRBJ1-1; perhaps TRBD1 as D (5 bases). The V end was cut by 7 bases, the J end by 7 bases, with 13 bases between. CDR1 is MDHEN, CDR2 SYDVKM, per germline. This CDR3 spans 12 amino acids. The CDR3 DNA is TGTGCCAGCAATTCTTTCAGGGTTGAAGCTTTCTTT. Its protein product is CASNSFRVEAFF.

This clonotype has more than one count but fewer than ten. This sequence joins TRBV7-8 and TRBJ2-2; the D gene is possibly TRBD2 (6 bases). CDR3 length: 15 amino acids. CDR1 SGHVS and CDR2 FQNEAQ come from the germline V gene. V dropped 1 base and J dropped 10 bases, with 16 bases sitting between them. CDR3 coding DNA: TGTGCCAGCAGCTTAGGAGTTAGCGGCGGAGAGGAGCTGTTTTTT. Amino acids: CASSLGVSGGEELFF.